Listed below are T cell receptor beta chains from one sample, sequenced in a study of blood T cell repertoires in COVID-19. Sequenced by immunoSEQ multiplex PCR; TCRdb stores in-frame clones only, minus some. The sample lists about 320,000 clones, over 90% seen once, with 3% to 5% in the top ten. The source material was PBMCs or T cells enriched from blood (not recorded which). These receptors were obtained from a young woman who had been exposed to COVID-19. Each CDR3 is given with its conserved first and last residue. The D gene is left open where the match is weak. Clone size is not always given. Where it is, it says once, few, many or a class for expanded clones.

TRBJ2-3	NA	few	TRBV18	TGTGCCAGCTCACCGGGGACTAGCACAGATACGCAGTATTTT	CASSPGTSTDTQYF
TRBJ2-1	TRBD2	NA	TRBV6-1	TGTGCCAGCAGTGGGACTAGCGGGGACCTCTACAATGAGCAGTTCTTC	CASSGTSGDLYNEQFF
TRBJ1-5	TRBD1	NA	TRBV6-2/TRBV6-3	TGTGCCAGCAGTTACTCCCGGACAGGGGTTCAGCCCCAGCATTTT	CASSYSRTGVQPQHF
TRBJ2-6	TRBD1	NA	TRBV6-2/TRBV6-3	TGTGCCAGCAGTGGACAGGGCCTAGGGTCCTCTGGGGCCAACGTCCTGACTTTC	CASSGQGLGSSGANVLTF
TRBJ2-1	TRBD1	NA	TRBV4-1	TGCGCCAGCAGCCAAGGGGACAGGAGGAGGCTCTACAATGAGCAGTTCTTC	CASSQGDRRRLYNEQFF
TRBJ2-1	NA	NA	TRBV5-1	TGCGCCAGCAGCTTGGCAGGGAATCCCTCCTACAATGAGCAGTTCTTC	CASSLAGNPSYNEQFF
TRBJ1-1	TRBD1	NA	TRBV9	TGTGCCAGCAGCGTAGAGGCAGGGGGCCTGACTGAAGCTTTCTTT	CASSVEAGGLTEAFF
TRBJ2-5	TRBD2	NA	TRBV6-2/TRBV6-3	TGTGCCAGCAGTTACTCCCTTGGGGGGGGAGAGACCCAGTACTTC	CASSYSLGGGETQYF
TRBJ2-7	NA	NA	TRBV12-3/TRBV12-4	TGTGCCAGCAGTTGGACAACCCTCGAGCAGTACTTC	CASSWTTLEQYF
TRBJ1-1	TRBD1	NA	TRBV27	TGTGCCAGCAAATACGGGGACAGGGACAACACTGAAGCTTTCTTT	CASKYGDRDNTEAFF
TRBJ2-5	NA	once	TRBV7-3	TGTGCCAGCAGCCCCCCGGGGAAAGAGACCCAGTACTTC	CASSPPGKETQYF
TRBJ2-5	TRBD2	NA	TRBV10-3	TGTGCCATCAGGACGGGACTAGCGGGGGACGAGACCCAGTACTTC	CAIRTGLAGDETQYF
TRBJ2-6	NA	NA	TRBV2	TGTGCCAGCAGTGAGAGCTCTGGGGCCAACGTCCTGACTTTC	CASSESSGANVLTF
TRBJ2-5	NA	NA	TRBV25-1	TGTGCCAGCAGCTTCTCCTCATCTAGGGACTTTTTCCAGGAGACCCAGTACTTC	CASSFSSSRDFFQETQYF
TRBJ1-6	NA	NA	TRBV4-2	TGTGCCAGCAGCCAAGATGGGCCAGGGGTATCACCCCTCCACTTT	CASSQDGPGVSPLHF
TRBJ2-2	TRBD2	NA	TRBV7-6	TGTGCCAGCAGCTTCCGATGGCTAGCGGGGGCGGGATCCACCGGGGAGCTGTTTTTT	CASSFRWLAGAGSTGELFF
TRBJ1-1	NA	NA	TRBV7-8	TGTGCCAGCAGCCACCCGGGGAACACTGAAGCTTTCTTT	CASSHPGNTEAFF
TRBJ2-1	NA	NA	TRBV30	TGTGCCTGGAGTGGTCAGCCGGGGTTCTTC	CAWSGQPGFF
TRBJ1-6	TRBD1	NA	TRBV15	TGTGCCACCAGCAGAGCCTTCCGGTGGACAGGGGTAAATTCACCCCTCCACTTT	CATSRAFRWTGVNSPLHF
TRBJ1-1	TRBD1	NA	TRBV3-1/TRBV3-2	TGTGCCAGCAGCCCAAATAGGGGGCGGGTGAACACTGAAGCTTTCTTT	CASSPNRGRVNTEAFF
TRBJ1-6	NA	NA	TRBV7-6	TGTGCCAGCAGCTTAGATAGAGATTCACCCCTCCACTTT	CASSLDRDSPLHF
TRBJ1-1	NA	once	TRBV5-4	TGTGCCAGCAGCTTGGGGGGGCGCGGGAACACTGAAGCTTTCTTT	CASSLGGRGNTEAFF
TRBJ1-2	TRBD1	NA	TRBV5-1	TGCGCCAGCAGCCCCGGGACAGGCCTAACTAACTATGGCTACACCTTC	CASSPGTGLTNYGYTF
TRBJ2-7	NA	NA	TRBV27	TGTGCCAGCAGTTCCGGGTCCTCCTACGAGCAGTACTTC	CASSSGSSYEQYF
TRBJ2-3	NA	NA	TRBV7-2	TGTGCCAGCAGCTTCGACTTTTTTTCCTCCACAGATACGCAGTATTTT	CASSFDFFSSTDTQYF
TRBJ1-2	TRBD1	NA	TRBV6-5	TGTGCCAGCAGGGGACAGGTGGGAAACTATGGCTACACCTTC	CASRGQVGNYGYTF
TRBJ2-1	TRBD2	NA	TRBV10-3	TGTGCCATCAGGGATACTAGCGGGGGGGCCGTCGATGAGCAGTTCTTC	CAIRDTSGGAVDEQFF
TRBJ1-1	TRBD1	NA	TRBV5-4	TGTGCCAGCAGCTCTAAGGGACAGGGGAACACTGAAGCTTTCTTT	CASSSKGQGNTEAFF